Each of the 9 T cell receptor beta chains below was sequenced from the same sample in a study of blood T cell repertoires in COVID-19. Clones were read by immunoSEQ multiplex PCR, and TCRdb kept only the in-frame ones, dropping some. The sample yields about 300,000 clones, 83% seen once. Input material: peripheral blood. The receptors shown here come from a woman between 50 and 59 years old with acute or convalescent COVID-19.

The J gene is TRBJ1-2, the V gene TRBV29-1, with 9 bases matching TRBD1. The J segment lost 6 bases and the V segment lost 7 bases, leaving 6 bases of the junction unmatched. The germline V gene encodes CDR1 SQVTM and CDR2 ANQGSEA. This CDR3 comprises 12 residues. The CDR3 DNA is TGCAGCGGGGGACAGGGAAGGGATGGCTACACCTTC. As protein: CSGGQGRDGYTF.

Here the CDR3 reads CATSAREGYGYTF. CDR3 sequence (DNA): TGTGCCACCAGTGCCAGGGAGGGCTATGGCTACACCTTC. The chain recombines TRBV24-1 with TRBJ1-2; a possible D gene is TRBD1 (5 bases). Trimming left V 5 bases short and J 4 bases short, with 10 bases between. Germline CDR1 reads KGHDR; CDR2 reads SFDVKD. The length of the CDR3 is 13 residues.

The chain joins TRBV7-2 to TRBJ2-5, with 7 bases identical to TRBD2. This CDR3 is built from 16 residues. Trimming at V came to 0 bases and at J to 5 bases, leaving 9 bases not matched to a gene. Germline V CDR1 and CDR2: SGHTA, FQGNSA. CDR3 loop: CASSLAPAGVRETQYF. In DNA, the CDR3 is TGTGCCAGCAGCTTAGCGCCGGCGGGAGTACGGGAGACCCAGTACTTC.

V gene TRBV24-1 combines with J gene TRBJ2-1, with 8 positions matching TRBD2. This CDR3 has 15 amino acids. CDR1 and CDR2 (germline): KGHDR, SFDVKD. Germline trimming cut 2 bases from V and 7 bases from J; bases unmatched to any gene: 6. CDR3 nucleotide sequence: TGTGCCACCAGTGATTATAGCGGGGCGTTGAATGAGCAGTTCTTC. Translation gives CATSDYSGALNEQFF.

This chain links TRBV5-4 with TRBJ1-6, with 7 bases that match TRBD1. Germline CDR1 and CDR2: SGHNT and YYREEE (reference sequence). V dropped 4 bases and J dropped 6; count of bases not matched to a gene: 7. This CDR3 is built from 15 residues. The CDR3 sequence: CASSPDRARNSPLHF. DNA for the CDR3: TGTGCCAGCAGCCCTGACAGGGCTCGTAATTCACCCCTCCACTTT.

This chain joins TRBV7-2 and TRBJ1-6; 10 bases agree with TRBD1. Trimming cost V 4 bases and J 6 bases; bases outside gene matches: 0. CDR1 SGHTA and CDR2 FQGNSA come from the germline V gene. The CDR3 contains 14 residues. The CDR3 here is CASSWDRGNSPLHF. The CDR3 nucleotides are TGTGCCAGCAGCTGGGACAGGGGTAATTCACCCCTCCACTTT.

Turning to this clone: Within the sample, other DNA sequences also encode this same CDR3. The gene calls are TRBV5-1 and TRBJ2-3; TRBD1 agrees at 11 bases. The ends lost 4 bases at V and 2 bases at J; junction bases unmatched: 3. Germline-derived CDR1 and CDR2 are SGHRS and YFSETQ. This CDR3 comprises 15 residues. CDR3 protein: CASSVDRGLTDTQYF. The CDR3 DNA reads as TGCGCCAGCAGCGTGGACAGGGGGCTCACAGATACGCAGTATTTT.

This sequence joins TRBV10-3 and TRBJ1-5; TRBD1 agrees at 8 bases. Germline V CDR1 and CDR2: ENHRY, SYGVKD. This CDR3 region has 15 residues. With V trimmed by 5 bases and J by 6 bases, 9 bases remained unmatched. The CDR3 is CAISPGGIRSQPQHF. In DNA form, the CDR3 reads TGTGCCATCAGTCCAGGGGGCATAAGGAGTCAGCCCCAGCATTTT.

There are a few counts of this clone. The chain carries TRBV7-8 and TRBJ2-1; 8 positions agree with TRBD2. CDR1 is SGHVS and CDR2 is FQNEAQ in the germline V gene. After removal of 5 bases from V and 5 bases from J, the junction contained 11 bases not matched to a gene. The CDR3 is made up of 16 amino acids. CDR3 sequence reads: CASSLILAEINNEQFF. CDR3 bases: TGTGCCAGCAGCCTCATACTAGCGGAGATAAACAATGAGCAGTTCTTC.